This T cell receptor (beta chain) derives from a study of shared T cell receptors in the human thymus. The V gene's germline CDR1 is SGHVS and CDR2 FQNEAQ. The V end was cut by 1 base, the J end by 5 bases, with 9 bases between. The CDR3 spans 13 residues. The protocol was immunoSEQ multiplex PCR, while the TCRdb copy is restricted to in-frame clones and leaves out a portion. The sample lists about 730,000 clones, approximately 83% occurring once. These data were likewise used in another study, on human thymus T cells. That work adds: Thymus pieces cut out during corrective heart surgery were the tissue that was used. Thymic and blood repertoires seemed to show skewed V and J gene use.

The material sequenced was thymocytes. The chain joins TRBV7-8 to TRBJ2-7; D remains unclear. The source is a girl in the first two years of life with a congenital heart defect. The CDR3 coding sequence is TGTGCCAGCAGCTTAGACAGTCCCCACGAGCAGTACTTC. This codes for CASSLDSPHEQYF.